The 26 T cell receptor beta chains reported below all come from one sample, sequenced in a study of OX40 agonist ivuxolimab in advanced cancers. Clones were read by immunoSEQ multiplex PCR, and TCRdb kept only the in-frame ones, dropping some. In the table there are 77,000 or so clones, 92% of which are singletons. This sample comprised CD4+ or CD8+ T cells sorted from blood, obtained in a trial of the OX40 agonist ivuxolimab. These receptors were taken from an adult with an advanced solid tumor such as melanoma, head and neck, liver or kidney cancer.

The CDR3 region has the DNA TGTGCCAGTACCCGATCGGAGAACCCCTACGAGCAGTACTTC. Its protein product is CASTRSENPYEQYF. The chain uses TRBV13 and TRBJ2-7; D is unclear. The V end was cut by 9 bases, the J end by 2 bases, with 17 bases between. This CDR3 has 14 residues. Germline-derived CDR1 and CDR2 are PRHDT and FYEKMQ (reference sequence).

V gene TRBV6-4 combines with J gene TRBJ1-1, with 12 bases matching TRBD1. The V gene end was trimmed by 6 bases and the J gene end by 5 bases; junction bases not matched to a gene: 13. The CDR3 runs 17 residues. Germline V gives CDR1 MRHNA, CDR2 SNTAGT. CDR3 DNA sequence: TGTGCCAGCAGACCAAACGCCGGGACAGGGGGCCTAACTGAAGCTTTCTTT. Protein: CASRPNAGTGGLTEAFF.

The J gene is TRBJ2-2, the V gene TRBV21-1; TRBD2 is the table's D call and was not checked against the DNA. TRBV21-1 is reported as a pseudogene. The CDR3 spans 16 residues. The CDR3 loop reads CASSKDQRGGTGELFF. The CDR3 DNA sequence: TGTGCCAGCAGCAAAGATCAGCGGGGGGGCACCGGGGAGCTGTTTTTT.

This chain uses TRBV29-1 with TRBJ1-2; D unclear. CDR3 length: 13 residues. V was trimmed by 0 bases and J by 2 bases, leaving 7 bases between them. Germline V gene data show CDR1 as SQVTM and CDR2 as ANQGSEA. The CDR3 loop reads CSVEDTENYGYTF. For the CDR3, the DNA is TGCAGCGTTGAAGATACAGAGAACTATGGCTACACCTTC. Combining the CDR3 with reference TRBV29-1 and TRBJ1-2 gives the whole variable domain SAVISQKPSRDICQRGTSLTIQCQVDSQVTMMFWYRQQPGQSLTLIATANQGSEATYESGFVIDKFPISRPNLTFSTLTVSNMSPEDSSIYLCSVEDTENYGYTFGSGTRLTVV.

The V and J genes are TRBV15 and TRBJ2-1, with 11 bases that match TRBD2. The CDR3 runs to 18 residues. The germline V gene encodes CDR1 LNHNV and CDR2 YYDKDF (reference sequence). Trimming removed 0 bases from V and 3 bases from J; junction bases left unmatched: 7. CDR3 sequence reads: CATSREYGTSGGYNEQFF. DNA of the CDR3: TGTGCCACCAGCAGAGAGTACGGAACTAGCGGGGGCTACAATGAGCAGTTCTTC.

This clone was seen a handful of times. The chain uses TRBV10-1 and TRBJ1-1; TRBD1 matches 9 bases. The CDR3 has 13 residues. Germline V gives CDR1 WNHNN, CDR2 SYGVQD (reference sequence). The V and J ends lost 10 bases and 3 bases, in that order; junction bases with no gene match: 6. The CDR3 coding sequence is TGCGCCACGCGGGGACAGGGTGACACTGAAGCTTTCTTT. This sequence encodes CATRGQGDTEAFF.

The V and J genes are TRBV4-1 and TRBJ2-2; weak D call: TRBD1 (6 bases). The CDR3 loop spans 16 amino acids. The germline V gene has CDR1 MGHRA and CDR2 YSYEKL. Trimming shortened V by 1 base and J by 3 bases, and 12 bases separated the two germline ends. The CDR3 coding sequence is TGCGCCAGCAGCCAAGTTGGCAGGGGATACACCGGGGAGCTGTTTTTT. Its translation is CASSQVGRGYTGELFF.

The chain has TRBV18 and TRBJ1-1, with TRBD1 as a possible D gene (5 bases). Deletions cut 3 bases from V and 4 bases from J, with 15 bases between. The CDR3 extends over 15 amino acids. The germline CDR1 and CDR2 sequences are KGHSH and LQKENI. CDR3 nucleotides: TGTGCCAGCTCACCTGACGCAGGGCTGGCCACTGAAGCTTTCTTT. Protein: CASSPDAGLATEAFF.

V and J are TRBV9 and TRBJ2-2; TRBD2 aligns across 13 bases. The trim removed 4 bases at V and 2 bases at J, leaving 5 bases unmatched. The CDR3 runs to 17 residues. Germline V gene sequence: CDR1 SGDLS, CDR2 YYNGEE. For the CDR3, the DNA is TGTGCCAGCAGCTTGGGACTAGCGGGGCCCAACACCGGGGAGCTGTTTTTT. It codes for CASSLGLAGPNTGELFF.

The rearrangement uses TRBV27 and TRBJ2-1, with 8 bases identical to TRBD2. The CDR3 has 15 residues. V trimming: 5 bases; J trimming: 3 bases; junction bases outside the gene matches: 6. Germline V gives CDR1 MNHEY, CDR2 SMNVEV (reference sequence). The CDR3 reads CASSAGGELYNEQFF. Here the CDR3 DNA reads TGTGCCAGCAGTGCGGGGGGAGAACTCTACAATGAGCAGTTCTTC.

The chain carries TRBV7-9 and TRBJ2-3; 14 bases match TRBD2. This CDR3 contains 18 residues. Germline-derived CDR1 and CDR2 are SEHNR and FQNEAQ (reference sequence). V trimming: 5 bases; J trimming: 0 bases; junction bases outside the gene matches: 7. The CDR3 coding sequence is TGTGCCAGCAGCATCGGACTAGCGGGGGGAACTAGCACAGATACGCAGTATTTT. Residues: CASSIGLAGGTSTDTQYF.

The genes are TRBV11-2 and TRBJ2-1; D ambiguous. This CDR3 has 10 residues. Deletions cut 3 bases from V and 6 bases from J, with 0 bases between. Germline V gene data show CDR1 as SGHAT and CDR2 as FQNNGV. This CDR3 reads CASSFNEQFF. The CDR3, as DNA: TGTGCCAGCAGCTTCAATGAGCAGTTCTTC.

The chain is built from TRBV30 and TRBJ1-5; D is ambiguous. The V and J ends lost 0 bases and 0 bases respectively, with 6 bases between them. Germline lookup yields CDR1 GTSNPN and CDR2 SVGIG (reference sequence). The CDR3 has 14 residues. The CDR3: CAWSVEYSNQPQHF. The DNA for the CDR3 is TGTGCCTGGAGTGTAGAATATAGCAATCAGCCCCAGCATTTT. The full variable domain, in which reference TRBV30 and TRBJ1-5 provide the parts outside the CDR3, is SQTIHQWPATLVQPVGSPLSLECTVEGTSNPNLYWYRQAAGRGLQLLFYSVGIGQISSEVPQNLSASRPQDRQFILSSKKLLLSDSGFYLCAWSVEYSNQPQHFGDGTRLSIL.

This rearrangement joins TRBV6-6 to TRBJ1-1, with D unresolved. CDR3 size: 12 residues. Trimming left V 6 bases short and J 3 bases short, with 8 bases between. Germline CDR1 MNHNY, CDR2 SVGAGI (reference sequence). The DNA of the CDR3 is TGTGCCAGCAGGGCCGAGTACACTGAAGCTTTCTTT. Translated, it gives CASRAEYTEAFF.

This chain joins TRBV5-6 and TRBJ1-6; D not resolved. V lost 2 bases, J lost 7 bases, and 10 bases lay in between. Germline CDR1 is SGHDT and CDR2 is YYEEEE. The CDR3 totals 14 residues. CDR3 region: CASSLGRRNSPLHF. The DNA of the CDR3 is TGTGCCAGCAGCTTAGGCAGAAGAAATTCACCCCTCCACTTT.

J is TRBJ2-7 and V is TRBV7-9; D is possibly TRBD1 (5 bases). Trimming left V 7 bases short and J 7 bases short, with 17 bases between. The CDR3 consists of 13 residues. The germline V gene has CDR1 SEHNR and CDR2 FQNEAQ (reference sequence). CDR3 region: CASKPGQGDEQYF. The CDR3 nucleotides are TGTGCCAGCAAACCCGGGCAGGGTGATGAGCAGTACTTC. Variable domain in full (rest from reference TRBV7-9 and TRBJ2-7): DTGVSQNPRHKITKRGQNVTFRCDPISEHNRLYWYRQTLGQGPEFLTYFQNEAQLEKSRLLSDRFSAERPKGSFSTLEIQRTEQGDSAMYLCASKPGQGDEQYFGPGTRLTVT.

The chain recombines TRBV9 with TRBJ1-2; D might be TRBD1 (6 bases). Deletions cut 3 bases from V and 7 bases from J, with 16 bases between. Germline-derived CDR1 and CDR2 are SGDLS and YYNGEE. The CDR3 has 14 amino acids. CDR3 in amino acids: CASSEPGGLGGYTF. The DNA of the CDR3 is TGTGCCAGCAGCGAGCCGGGGGGGCTGGGTGGCTACACCTTC.

The chain employs TRBV9 and TRBJ2-2; TRBD1 is a possible D gene (6 bases). Germline V lookup: CDR1 SGDLS, CDR2 YYNGEE. This CDR3 is 16 amino acids long. Trimming took 4 bases from V and 3 from J, leaving 16 bases between them. The CDR3 reads CASSTNRVAYTGELFF. The CDR3 region has the DNA TGTGCCAGCAGCACCAACAGGGTTGCGTACACCGGGGAGCTGTTTTTT. Together with reference TRBV9 and TRBJ2-2, the CDR3 gives the full variable domain: DSGVTQTPKHLITATGQRVTLRCSPRSGDLSVYWYQQSLDQGLQFLIQYYNGEERAKGNILERFSAQQFPDLHSELNLSSLELGDSALYFCASSTNRVAYTGELFFGEGSRLTVL.

V usage is TRBV7-9 and J usage is TRBJ2-7, with D unresolved. Germline CDR1 reads SEHNR; CDR2 reads FQNEAQ (reference sequence). The CDR3 consists of 15 residues. Trimming took off 7 bases at V and 6 bases at J, with 22 bases between the two ends. The CDR3 bases are TGTGCCAGCACCAGCTTATACCCAGTAAACCTCGAGCAGTACTTC. This sequence encodes CASTSLYPVNLEQYF. Drawing the rest from reference TRBV7-9 and TRBJ2-7, the complete variable domain is DTGVSQNPRHKITKRGQNVTFRCDPISEHNRLYWYRQTLGQGPEFLTYFQNEAQLEKSRLLSDRFSAERPKGSFSTLEIQRTEQGDSAMYLCASTSLYPVNLEQYFGPGTRLTVT.

The chain employs TRBV6-1 and TRBJ2-7, with 10 positions matching TRBD2. J gave up 4 bases and V 6 bases, and 6 bases lay outside the gene matches. The CDR3 length is 14 residues. Germline loops: CDR1 MNHNS, CDR2 SASEGT. CDR3 DNA sequence: TGTGCCAGCAGCCGGACTAGCGGATTTTACGAGCAGTACTTC. Its translation is CASSRTSGFYEQYF.

The rearrangement uses TRBV11-2 and TRBJ2-5; D is uncertain. The V end lost 4 bases, the J end lost 1 base, and 10 bases lay between the germline ends. Per germline, CDR1 SGHAT and CDR2 FQNNGV. The CDR3 totals 14 residues. The CDR3 DNA is TGTGCCAGCAGCTCCCTTGGCAGCCAAGAGACCCAGTACTTC. Translation gives CASSSLGSQETQYF.

About this clone itself: The same CDR3 arises from other DNA sequences in this sample as well. V and J are TRBV5-4 and TRBJ2-3; D gene unclear. CDR1 SGHNT and CDR2 YYREEE come from the germline V gene (reference sequence). Trimming removed 1 base at V and 4 bases at J, with 1 base between. The CDR3 consists of 11 residues. The CDR3: CASSLSDTQYF. The CDR3 region has the DNA TGTGCCAGCAGCTTGTCAGATACGCAGTATTTT.

The chain is built from TRBV13 and TRBJ2-5; no firm D call. V was cut by 0 bases and J by 7 bases, with 6 bases left in between. The CDR3 is 12 residues long. Germline V gene data show CDR1 as PRHDT and CDR2 as FYEKMQ (reference sequence). The CDR3 nucleotides are TGTGCCAGCAGCTTAGGAACCCCGACCCAGTACTTC. It translates to CASSLGTPTQYF.

J is TRBJ2-3 and V is TRBV30; the match to TRBD2 covers 10 bases. Germline assignment: CDR1 GTSNPN and CDR2 SVGIG (reference sequence). The CDR3 covers 15 residues. The V gene end was trimmed by 1 base and the J gene end by 6 bases; junction bases not matched to a gene: 7. Written as DNA, the CDR3 is TGTGCCTGGAGTGGGAGCGGGGGGGCCCTGGATACGCAGTATTTT. Translated, it gives CAWSGSGGALDTQYF.

The chain joins TRBV28 to TRBJ2-5; D tentatively fits TRBD1 or TRBD2 (5 bases each). V shed 5 bases and J shed 2 bases, with 15 bases lying between them. Germline values: CDR1 MDHEN, CDR2 SYDVKM. CDR3 length: 15 amino acids. CDR3 region: CASSPRGSYQETQYF. In nucleotides, the CDR3 is TGTGCCAGCAGTCCTCGGGGCAGCTATCAAGAGACCCAGTACTTC.

This sequence joins TRBV27 and TRBJ2-7; TRBD2 aligns across 13 bases. Germline V gene lookup returns CDR1 MNHEY and CDR2 SMNVEV (reference sequence). V lost 3 bases and J lost 4; bases outside the gene matches: 0. The length of the CDR3 is 14 residues. The CDR3, as DNA: TGTGCCAGCAGTTTGGGACTAGCGGGGTACGAGCAGTACTTC. This gives the protein CASSLGLAGYEQYF.